This T cell receptor beta chain was sequenced during a study of blood T cell repertoires in COVID-19. V lost 5 bases and J lost 2, with 17 bases in between. CDR3 size: 16 residues. Germline assignment: CDR1 SNHLY and CDR2 FYNNEI. Profiled with immunoSEQ multiplex PCR; TCRdb holds only in-frame clones, not every one. The sample has fewer than 350,000 clones, 88% seen once. The gene calls are TRBV2 and TRBJ2-3; maybe TRBD2 (6 bases). The sample consisted of PBMCs or T cells enriched from blood (not recorded which). This TCR was sampled from a woman aged 60-75 years in a cohort exposed to, infected with or recovered from COVID-19 (not recorded which). In DNA, the CDR3 is TGTGCCAGCAGTCCGGGACTTCCGTGGAACACAGATACGCAGTATTTT. Translation gives CASSPGLPWNTDTQYF.